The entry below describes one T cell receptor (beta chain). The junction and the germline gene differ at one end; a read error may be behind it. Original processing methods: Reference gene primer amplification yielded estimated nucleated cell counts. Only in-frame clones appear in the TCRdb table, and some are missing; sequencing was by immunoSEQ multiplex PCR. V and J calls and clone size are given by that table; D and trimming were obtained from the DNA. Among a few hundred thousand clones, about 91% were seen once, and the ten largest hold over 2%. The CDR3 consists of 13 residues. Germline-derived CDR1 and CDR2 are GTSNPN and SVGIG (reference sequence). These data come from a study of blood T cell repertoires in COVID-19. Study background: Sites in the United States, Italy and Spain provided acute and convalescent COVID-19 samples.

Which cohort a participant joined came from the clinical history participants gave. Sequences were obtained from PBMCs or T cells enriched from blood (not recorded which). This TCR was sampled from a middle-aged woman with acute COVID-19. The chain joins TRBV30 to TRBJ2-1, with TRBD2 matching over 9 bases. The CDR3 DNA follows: TGTGCCCGGAGCGGGGGGCGGGACAATGAGCAGTTCTTC. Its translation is CARSGGRDNEQFF. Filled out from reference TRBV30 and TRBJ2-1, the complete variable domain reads SQTIHQWPATLVQPVGSPLSLECTVEGTSNPNLYWYRQAAGRGLQLLFYSVGIGQISSEVPQNLSASRPQDRQFILSSKKLLLSDSGFYLCARSGGRDNEQFFGPGTRLTVL.